This is a list of T cell receptor beta chains from one sample in a study of CD8 T cells in ankylosing spondylitis. TCRdb used MiXCR to reprocess the 5' RACE reads, holding one entry per CDR3 protein. The sample contains 700,000 or so distinct CDR3 sequences, over 15% of which appear only once. Specimen: blood, either unsorted or a sorted T cell fraction (not recorded which). The source of these receptors is a male donor with ankylosing spondylitis. Each CDR3 is given with its conserved first and last residue. The D gene is left open where the match is weak. Clone size is shown for a subset of rows, as once, few, many or a class of expanded clone.

v_call: TRBV5-1; d_call: -; clone_size: -; j_call: TRBJ2-7; cdr3_nt: TGCGCCAGCAGCCTGGGGAACCCCTCCTACGAGCAGTACTTC; cdr3_aa: CASSLGNPSYEQYF
v_call: TRBV12-3/TRBV12-4; d_call: -; clone_size: -; j_call: TRBJ1-6; cdr3_nt: TGTGCCAGCAGTTGGGATATCAATTCACCCCTCCACTTT; cdr3_aa: CASSWDINSPLHF
v_call: TRBV7-3; d_call: TRBD2; clone_size: -; j_call: TRBJ2-1; cdr3_nt: TGTGCCAGCGCGAATCGCGGGAGGTTTGATGAGCAGTTCTTC; cdr3_aa: CASANRGRFDEQFF
v_call: TRBV20-1; d_call: TRBD1; clone_size: few; j_call: TRBJ1-5; cdr3_nt: TGCAGTGCTAGAACTACGACAGGGATCTTTCAGCCCCAGCATTTT; cdr3_aa: CSARTTTGIFQPQHF
v_call: TRBV29-1; d_call: -; clone_size: -; j_call: TRBJ1-2; cdr3_nt: TGCAGCTCCTACACCGATGGCTACACCTTC; cdr3_aa: CSSYTDGYTF
v_call: TRBV21-1; d_call: -; clone_size: -; j_call: TRBJ2-5; cdr3_nt: TGTGCCAGCAGCAAAGGGCAGGGGGGAGAGACCCAGTACTTC; cdr3_aa: CASSKGQGGETQYF
v_call: TRBV27; d_call: -; clone_size: -; j_call: TRBJ2-7; cdr3_nt: TGTGCCAGCAAGGGCCACTCCTACGAGCAGTACTTC; cdr3_aa: CASKGHSYEQYF
v_call: TRBV6-5; d_call: -; clone_size: -; j_call: TRBJ1-1; cdr3_nt: TGTGCCAGCAGTTACGACGTCAAAATGAACACTGAAGCTTTCTTT; cdr3_aa: CASSYDVKMNTEAFF
v_call: TRBV7-2; d_call: TRBD1; clone_size: -; j_call: TRBJ1-5; cdr3_nt: TGTGCCAGCAGCACAGGGGTCGGGGGCAATCAGCCCCAGCATTTT; cdr3_aa: CASSTGVGGNQPQHF
v_call: TRBV6-2/TRBV6-3; d_call: TRBD2; clone_size: few; j_call: TRBJ2-1; cdr3_nt: TGTGCCAGCAGTTGGGGACTAGCGGGAGGGCCTTACAATGAGCAGTTCTTC; cdr3_aa: CASSWGLAGGPYNEQFF
v_call: TRBV28; d_call: -; clone_size: -; j_call: TRBJ1-2; cdr3_nt: TGTGCCAGCAGTTCTTGGACTCGGCGGGAAGGCTACACCTTC; cdr3_aa: CASSSWTRREGYTF
v_call: TRBV27; d_call: -; clone_size: many; j_call: TRBJ2-2; cdr3_nt: TGTGCCAGCAGTCCCCGTGCGGGCAGCAACACCGGGGAGCTGTTTTTT; cdr3_aa: CASSPRAGSNTGELFF
v_call: TRBV29-1; d_call: TRBD2; clone_size: few; j_call: TRBJ2-5; cdr3_nt: TGCAGCGTTGAGGGGAGAGGGCTAGCGGGAGGGCCTCTGGAGACCCAGTACTTC; cdr3_aa: CSVEGRGLAGGPLETQYF
v_call: TRBV9; d_call: TRBD1; clone_size: -; j_call: TRBJ1-2; cdr3_nt: TGTGCCAGCAGCGTCGGGACAGGGGGCTATGGCTACACCTTC; cdr3_aa: CASSVGTGGYGYTF
v_call: TRBV12-3/TRBV12-4; d_call: -; clone_size: many; j_call: TRBJ2-1; cdr3_nt: TGTGCCAGCAGTTCCCTACCCGGTGAGCAGTTCTTC; cdr3_aa: CASSSLPGEQFF
v_call: TRBV7-6; d_call: -; clone_size: few; j_call: TRBJ1-5; cdr3_nt: TGTGCCAGCAGCTTATGGGGATATGGTCAGCCCCAGCATTTT; cdr3_aa: CASSLWGYGQPQHF
v_call: TRBV25-1; d_call: -; clone_size: -; j_call: TRBJ1-4; cdr3_nt: TGTGCCAGCAGTGAACCGGTGGCTAATGAAAAACTGTTTTTT; cdr3_aa: CASSEPVANEKLFF
v_call: TRBV5-1; d_call: -; clone_size: -; j_call: TRBJ2-1; cdr3_nt: TGCGCCAGCAGCTTGTCGCGGGAACCCTACAATGAGCAGTTCTTC; cdr3_aa: CASSLSREPYNEQFF
v_call: TRBV6-4; d_call: TRBD2; clone_size: -; j_call: TRBJ2-3; cdr3_nt: TGTGCCAGCAGTGACTCGAGTCTGGGGGCTAGCGGGGCCACAGATACGCAGTATTTT; cdr3_aa: CASSDSSLGASGATDTQYF
v_call: TRBV20-1; d_call: -; clone_size: many; j_call: TRBJ2-3; cdr3_nt: TGCAGTGCTACCGAGACCGGCCGCACAGATACGCAGTATTTT; cdr3_aa: CSATETGRTDTQYF
v_call: TRBV9; d_call: -; clone_size: many; j_call: TRBJ2-2; cdr3_nt: TGTGCCAGCAGCGTTACCGGCAACGGGGAGCTGTTTTTT; cdr3_aa: CASSVTGNGELFF
v_call: TRBV12-3/TRBV12-4; d_call: -; clone_size: many; j_call: TRBJ2-4; cdr3_nt: TGTGCCAGCACTCAGGGTGTACTAGCCAAAAACATTCAGTACTTC; cdr3_aa: CASTQGVLAKNIQYF
v_call: TRBV12-3/TRBV12-4; d_call: -; clone_size: few; j_call: TRBJ1-5; cdr3_nt: TGTGCCAGCAGTTTAGCGGGCTGGCAGCCCCAGCATTTT; cdr3_aa: CASSLAGWQPQHF
v_call: TRBV20-1; d_call: -; clone_size: -; j_call: TRBJ2-7; cdr3_nt: TGCAGTGCTAGAGTGTCGGGGACCTACGAGCAGTACTTC; cdr3_aa: CSARVSGTYEQYF
v_call: TRBV12-3/TRBV12-4; d_call: -; clone_size: many; j_call: TRBJ2-7; cdr3_nt: TGTGCCAGCAGTTTCCGACAGAGGTCCTACGAGCAGTACTTC; cdr3_aa: CASSFRQRSYEQYF
v_call: TRBV7-3; d_call: -; clone_size: -; j_call: TRBJ2-1; cdr3_nt: TGTGCCAGCAGCTTTGGCCCTTCGCATGAGCAGTTCTTC; cdr3_aa: CASSFGPSHEQFF
v_call: TRBV7-6; d_call: TRBD2; clone_size: -; j_call: TRBJ2-7; cdr3_nt: TGTGCCAGCAGCGTTAGCGGGGGGGCCAGCTCCTACGAGCAGTACTTC; cdr3_aa: CASSVSGGASSYEQYF
v_call: TRBV7-9; d_call: -; clone_size: few; j_call: TRBJ1-5; cdr3_nt: TGTGCCAGCAGCTTGGGCACCTTCCCAAGTCAGCCCCAGCATTTT; cdr3_aa: CASSLGTFPSQPQHF
v_call: TRBV29-1; d_call: TRBD2; clone_size: many; j_call: TRBJ2-1; cdr3_nt: TGCAGCGTTGAACGGGAGGTCCCTAATGAGCAGTTCTTC; cdr3_aa: CSVEREVPNEQFF
v_call: TRBV5-1; d_call: -; clone_size: few; j_call: TRBJ2-1; cdr3_nt: TGCGCCAGCAGCCGCGGAGGGAGGTTGATAAACAATGAGCAGTTCTTC; cdr3_aa: CASSRGGRLINNEQFF
v_call: TRBV6-2/TRBV6-3; d_call: TRBD2; clone_size: once; j_call: TRBJ2-5; cdr3_nt: TGTGCCAGCAGTTACAGCCTAGCGGGGGGGAGGCAAGAGACCCAGTACTTC; cdr3_aa: CASSYSLAGGRQETQYF
v_call: TRBV4-3; d_call: -; clone_size: few; j_call: TRBJ1-2; cdr3_nt: TGCGCCAGCAGCCAAGATGAGGACAGCTACTATGGCTACACCTTC; cdr3_aa: CASSQDEDSYYGYTF
v_call: TRBV12-3/TRBV12-4; d_call: -; clone_size: few; j_call: TRBJ1-2; cdr3_nt: TGTGCCAGCAGCCCCCAGGGGTCCTATGGCTACTCCTTC; cdr3_aa: CASSPQGSYGYSF
v_call: TRBV27; d_call: -; clone_size: few; j_call: TRBJ2-5; cdr3_nt: TGTGCCAGCAGTCATCCCTGGGAGACCCAGTACTTC; cdr3_aa: CASSHPWETQYF